The subject of this entry is one TCR beta chain. Its antigen is undetermined. This sample was taken from a study of shared clonotypes between healthy human individuals. Study-wide results and caveats: Investigators collected only blood, and repertoires in tissues likely differ.

TCRdb's table, derived via immunoSEQ multiplex PCR, lists solely in-frame clones and lacks some. Of approximately 470,000 clones listed, approximately 80% are singletons. With V trimmed by 5 bases and J by 5 bases, 15 bases remained unmatched. The V gene's germline CDR1 is SEHNR and CDR2 FQNEAQ (reference sequence). The CDR3 loop spans 17 amino acids. Sequenced input: PBMCs. The receptor was isolated from a woman in her 40s in good health. Some clones in this sample may be carry-over from other donors' samples. The chain combines TRBV7-9 with TRBJ2-7; the match to TRBD2 covers 10 bases. The CDR3 sequence: CASSIELAGSGRDEQYF. The CDR3 DNA follows: TGTGCCAGCAGCATAGAACTAGCGGGGAGTGGGAGGGACGAGCAGTACTTC.